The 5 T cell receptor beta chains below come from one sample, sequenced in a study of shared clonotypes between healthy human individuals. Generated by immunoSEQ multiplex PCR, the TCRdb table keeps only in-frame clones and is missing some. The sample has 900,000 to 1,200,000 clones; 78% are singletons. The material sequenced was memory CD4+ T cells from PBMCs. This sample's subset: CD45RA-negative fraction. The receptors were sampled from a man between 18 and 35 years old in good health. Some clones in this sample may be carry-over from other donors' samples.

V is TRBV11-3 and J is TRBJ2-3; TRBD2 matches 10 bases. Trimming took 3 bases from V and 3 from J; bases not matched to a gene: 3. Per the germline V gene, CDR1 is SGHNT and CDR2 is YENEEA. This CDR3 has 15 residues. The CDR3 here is CASSFGTSVTDTQYF. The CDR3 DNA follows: TGTGCCAGCAGCTTCGGGACTAGCGTAACAGATACGCAGTATTTT.

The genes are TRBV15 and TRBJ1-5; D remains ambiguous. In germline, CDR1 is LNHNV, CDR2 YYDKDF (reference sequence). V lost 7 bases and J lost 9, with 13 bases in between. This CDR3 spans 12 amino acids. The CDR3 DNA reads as TGTGCCACCACCGACGGGTTTAGGCCCCAGCATTTT. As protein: CATTDGFRPQHF.

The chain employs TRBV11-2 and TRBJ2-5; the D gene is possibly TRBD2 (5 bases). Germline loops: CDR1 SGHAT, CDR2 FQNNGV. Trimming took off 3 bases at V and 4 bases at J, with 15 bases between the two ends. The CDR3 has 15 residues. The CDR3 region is CASSFGSDWRETQYF. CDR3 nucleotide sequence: TGTGCCAGCAGCTTCGGGTCGGACTGGCGAGAGACCCAGTACTTC.

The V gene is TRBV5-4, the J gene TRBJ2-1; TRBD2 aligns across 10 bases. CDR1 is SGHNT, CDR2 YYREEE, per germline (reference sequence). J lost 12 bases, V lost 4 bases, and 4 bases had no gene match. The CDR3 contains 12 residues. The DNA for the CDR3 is TGTGCCAGCAGCAGCGGGAGGGAGGCGCAGTTCTTC. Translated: CASSSGREAQFF.

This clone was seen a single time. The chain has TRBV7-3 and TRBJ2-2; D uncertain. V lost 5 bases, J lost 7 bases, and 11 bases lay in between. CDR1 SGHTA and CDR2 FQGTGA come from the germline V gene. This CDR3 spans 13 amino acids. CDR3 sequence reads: CASSPPGGGELFF. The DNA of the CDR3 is TGTGCCAGCAGCCCTCCGGGTGGCGGGGAGCTGTTTTTT.